This TCR beta chain was found in a study of cytomegalovirus exposure and HLA in healthy donors (dated by TCRdb to between 2016 and 2019). About the investigation overall: In an earlier analysis of roughly 590 of the donors, around 290 Gb of sequence data and just under 120 million unique TCR beta sequences from roughly 200 million T cells were reported. Donor age, sex, ethnicity and CMV serostatus were collected together with the repertoire data. Because of strong linkage in the cohort, four to six DR-DQ haplotypes were treated as single units for association and clustering. HLA typing covered class I and class II loci at four-digit resolution. Across about 380 genotyped donors of the cohort, an average of roughly 230,000 unique TCR beta nucleotide sequences per donor were sequenced, and approximately 19% of those sequences were non-productive. A later genetic analysis used genome-wide SNP genotypes for about 55% of the 666 donors, treating that subset as a discovery cohort. The number of typed donors differed by locus: about 620-630 for A, B, C, DRB1 and DQB1; approximately 520 for DQA1; approximately 610 for DPA1; and roughly 470 for DPB1. The T cell repertoires of roughly 660 subjects were profiled by immunosequencing and related to cytomegalovirus serostatus. All discovery cohort repertoires had been generated using a single sequencing platform. The study combined high-throughput TCR immunosequencing, statistical association of individual TCRs with disease status, and machine learning to predict cytomegalovirus infection status. In an earlier analysis of a few hundred of the donors, high-throughput TCR beta sequencing was used to judge whether each TCR beta V gene segment behaved as functional or pseudogenic. A later analysis re-analyzed previously published TCR beta repertoires from approximately 700 donors and added high-resolution HLA genotyping to study TCR occurrence patterns. The genetic ancestry cluster associated with self-reported Caucasian donors included around four fifths of the approximately 430 genotyped donors. The study aimed to test whether cataloging public T cell receptors could reveal signatures of past pathogen exposure. In addition to the first cohort of around 670 subjects, a separate validation cohort of about 120 different subjects was used. Roughly 300 gigabases of sequencing data and around 85 million unique TCR sequences made up an early release that covered roughly 670 HLA-typed donors. In the later analysis, no new phenotypic data were used to find candidate immune exposures; instead, reliance was placed on TCR beta sequences and their occurrence across donors. General conclusions and limits of the study: Only TCR beta chains were sequenced in this cohort, and the absence of alpha or paired-chain data limited detectable features. Because HLA typing was unavailable for some donors at each locus, only the typed subset was used in association tests. Across donors, most TCR sequences were observed very rarely, whereas some public TCRs were present in many individuals. Compared with equally common non-associated chains, HLA-associated TCR beta chains in a later analysis were more clonally expanded and had lower generation probabilities. The classifier was reported to diagnose cytomegalovirus status with high specificity and sensitivity in both the original and validation cohorts. A further reported finding was that TCR beta sequences accurately predicted the HLA-A and HLA-B alleles for most subjects in the first cohort. Because counts were too low, some 17 rarely observed V segments, including chromosome 9 orphons, were left out of the earlier analysis of roughly 600 of the donors. Several of the top co-occurrence clusters appeared to be linked to parvovirus B19, influenza, CMV and Epstein-Barr virus, according to a later analysis. In a later analysis, TCR association rates were found to vary across HLA loci, with the most associated TCRs seen for DRB1 alleles and the fewest for HLA-C alleles. In the study, some 180 TCR beta chains were listed as associated with cytomegalovirus. Linkage disequilibrium might explain the correlated functional status among segregating V segments, but an unknown experimental factor could not be ruled out. A group of highly shared sequence variants was considered likely to be a technical artifact of the sequencing pipeline. According to a later genetic analysis, donors in an Asian-associated ancestry cluster had fewer N-insertions in productive TCRs than the roughly 670-donor mean. In an earlier analysis of 587 of the donors, most TCR beta V segments appeared in productive rearrangements about 87% or about 30% of the time, broadly matching IMGT annotations. A later genetic analysis associated a missense DCLRE1C variant with V-gene and J-gene trimming of TCR beta chains, and an independent cohort replicated the association. Because the 87-base-pair reads could not distinguish some IMGT-functional V segments, including TRBV6-2 and TRBV6-3, those segments were excluded. Most CMV-associated TCR beta chains appeared to be HLA-restricted in a later analysis, and the HLA associations seemed to be driven largely by CMV exposure. Sequencing depth was assumed to be roughly uniform across donors in the presence/absence analyses, though that assumption may not hold. In vitro tests confirmed that three of the cytomegalovirus-associated TCR beta chains recognize cytomegalovirus antigens. The authors suggested that the approach could potentially be generalized to other disease states and immunological phenotypes. When HLA alleles, especially DR and DQ, strongly co-occurred, TCR associations were difficult to assign to individual alleles. A later analysis associated roughly 17,000 TCR beta sequences with specific HLA alleles at a false discovery rate of 0.05. For the cohort, immune exposure information was limited to CMV serostatus.

With respect to this clone: The specificity of this receptor is unknown. Nothing much larger sits one base from this clone, and base qualities are not available.

Spanning cysteine to phenylalanine, the CDR3 consists of 12 amino acids. The retained sequence is limited to the CDR3, 36 bases, with the frame set at the first base. The V end loses 0 bases and the J end loses 6 bases, and a stretch of 5 bases separates them. For CDR1 and CDR2, the germline V gene lists SGDLS and YYNGEE. The cohort was made up of several hundred healthy bone marrow donors. At the time of sampling, all cohort members were nominally healthy, though unrecorded immune exposures were likely present. The donor was CMV seronegative and belonged to the group of 380 or so seronegative cohort members. A peripheral blood sample was provided by each donor, and peripheral blood mononuclear cells were used for TCR beta sequencing. The Qiagen DNeasy Blood Extraction Kit was used to extract genomic DNA from the blood cell samples. Preparation of the library involved the immunoSEQ multiplex PCR assay. For the multiplex PCR, a mixture combining 60 forward primers for TCR Vbeta segments and 13 reverse primers for TCR Jbeta segments was used. Amplification of the CDR3 region of rearranged TCR beta genes was performed with a multiplex PCR assay on genomic DNA. On the Illumina HiSeq System, the amplified TCR beta libraries were sequenced as 87-base-pair reads. In the authors' own workflow: In a later analysis, about 80 million unique TCR beta chains were counted across the approximately 620 repertoires, and approximately 11 million of these chains were shared by at least two donors. To remove PCR and sequencing errors, raw reads were error-corrected and collapsed into unique sequences using a nearest-neighbor algorithm that merged closely related sequences. V, D and J gene segments were assigned by aligning CDR3 sequences to IMGT reference sequences. For a sequence to be retained, a match of at least six nucleotides to both a V gene segment and a J gene segment was required. Rearrangements were called productive when the CDR3 lacked stop codons and stayed in frame with V and J; all others were non-productive. Following IMGT convention, CDR3 was defined as the stretch from the second conserved V-encoded cysteine to the conserved J-encoded phenylalanine. Sequences without an unambiguous match to a single V gene segment were excluded from the earlier analysis of 450 to 750 of the donors. In an earlier analysis of several hundred of the donors, V segments were called functional above 56.7% productive rearrangements and were called segregating when the between-donor standard deviation exceeded 5%. A statistical classification framework was developed to diagnose cytomegalovirus status using the catalog of TCR beta chain sequences. V and J gene assignment, in a later analysis, came from comparing TCR nucleotide sequences with IMGT/GENE-DB human TR gene sequences. Using the TCRdist pipeline, a later analysis assigned CDR3 sequences along with most-parsimonious VDJ recombination scenarios. In a later analysis, each TCR beta chain was defined by its CDR3 amino acid sequence together with its V-gene family, and reads lacking a unique V-gene family were excluded. As a way to deal with suspected cross-contamination and a sequencing artifact, a later analysis dropped roughly 600 nucleotide sequences that were highly shared and had low generation probability. A later analysis calculated a clonal expansion index for each public chain from normalized within-repertoire ranks of inferred template counts. In a later analysis, generation probabilities were computed with a VDJ recombination model fitted to out-of-frame rearrangements, and the resulting probabilities were checked against IGoR. A later analysis scored TCR-TCR, TCR-HLA and TCR-CMV co-occurrence with hypergeometric tests, applying a repertoire-size bias correction to TCR pairs. False discovery rates were estimated in a later analysis by permuting HLA or CMV assignments 20 times. A later analysis grouped co-occurring TCRs with DBSCAN, adding TCRdist sequence similarity when clustering within HLA-allele-positive subsets. Repertoires with fewer than 30,000 or more than 120,000 public chains, plus five repertoires with anomalous nucleotide sharing, were excluded from co-occurrence clustering. This is the immuneACCESS table as TCRdb keeps it, with only in-frame sequences that have V and J called. A part of the clones is gone; compared with another copy, unresolved V genes explain less than half, and the rest is unexplained. V and J calls plus clone size are reproduced from that table; the DNA served to infer D and trimming. The sample has a few hundred thousand clones on record, 65% to 85% of them singletons. The ten largest account for 2.5% to 3.5% of the sample.

Sequencing was done on a sample of PBMCs. The chain was built from TRBV9 and TRBJ2-3; no confident D gene assignment can be made. The receptor's source is a man aged 30-40 years in good health and CMV-seronegative. The sequenced DNA is TGTGCCAGCAGCGTAGCTGCGGATACGCAGTATTTT. This translates into CASSVAADTQYF.